This T cell receptor beta chain was retrieved from a study of beta chain features in type 1 diabetes. V lost 5 bases to trimming and J lost 8 bases, with 27 bases between them. Germline CDR1 is SQVTM and CDR2 is ANQGSEA. The CDR3 runs to 16 residues. Sequencing targeted expressed TCRB transcripts, as all isolated RNA had been reverse transcribed. Data came from immunoSEQ multiplex PCR; TCRdb stores just in-frame clones and leaves some out. The sample yields roughly 500,000 clones, 11% seen once. The source of this sequence is a woman between 18 and 29 years old in good health. The rearrangement joins TRBV29-1 to TRBJ1-2, with D possibly matching TRBD1 (5 bases). The source material was naive CD4+ T cells from blood. Here the CDR3 reads CSVTMRPGTDVPGYTF. As DNA, the CDR3 is TGCAGCGTTACGATGCGGCCGGGGACGGACGTACCAGGCTACACCTTC. Combining the CDR3 with reference TRBV29-1 and TRBJ1-2 gives the whole variable domain SAVISQKPSRDICQRGTSLTIQCQVDSQVTMMFWYRQQPGQSLTLIATANQGSEATYESGFVIDKFPISRPNLTFSTLTVSNMSPEDSSIYLCSVTMRPGTDVPGYTFGSGTRLTVV.